These T cell receptor beta chains were read from a single sample in a study of blood T cells in healthy people across ages. TCRdb called the 5' RACE reads again in MiXCR, with one record for every CDR3 protein. The sample has fewer than 1,200,000 distinct CDR3 sequences, under 30% seen once. This sample was also put to use in a study of T cells of mothers and their children.

Sequenced material: blood. These receptors were taken from a girl aged 2 to 10 in good health. Each CDR3 is given with its conserved first and last residue. The order of the fields is clone size, D gene, J gene, V gene, CDR3 protein, CDR3 DNA. The D gene is left open where the match is weak. Size is stated for part of the rows, as once, few or many counts, or as a class when the clone is expanded.

few	TRBD1	TRBJ1-4	TRBV10-3	CATGVDREEKLFF	TGTGCCACGGGGGTCGACAGGGAAGAAAAACTGTTTTTT
few	TRBD2	TRBJ2-5	TRBV24-1	CATSDLGAGVGTQYF	TGTGCCACCAGTGATTTGGGGGCGGGAGTAGGGACCCAGTACTTC
.	TRBD1	TRBJ1-3	TRBV4-1	CASSHPGTGTSTIYF	TGCGCCAGCAGCCATCCTGGGACAGGGACGTCGACCATATATTTT
few	.	TRBJ2-3	TRBV12-2	CASRPPGLAGHTDTQYF	TGTGCAAGTCGCCCCCCCGGACTAGCGGGGCACACAGATACGCAGTATTTT
.	.	TRBJ1-6	TRBV3-1	CASMGRINSPLHF	TGTGCCAGCATGGGACGGATCAATTCACCCCTCCACTTT
few	TRBD2	TRBJ2-1	TRBV5-1	CASSSLAGEGHNEQFF	TGCGCCAGCAGCTCGCTAGCGGGAGAGGGGCACAATGAGCAGTTCTTC
many	TRBD1	TRBJ2-4	TRBV6-2/TRBV6-3	CASSFPGQNIQYF	TGTGCCAGCAGTTTCCCGGGACAGAACATTCAGTACTTC
.	.	TRBJ2-4	TRBV5-1	CASSFDTQSIQYF	TGCGCCAGCAGCTTTGACACCCAGAGCATTCAGTACTTC
.	TRBD1	TRBJ1-2	TRBV10-3	CATVGQGTNYGYTF	TGTGCCACCGTAGGACAGGGAACTAACTATGGCTACACCTTC
few	.	TRBJ2-7	TRBV5-6	CASSLGASDYEQYF	TGTGCCAGCAGCTTGGGGGCTTCCGACTACGAGCAGTACTTC
.	TRBD2	TRBJ2-7	TRBV27	CASGTTGEQYF	TGTGCCAGCGGGACTACCGGGGAGCAGTACTTC
.	TRBD2	TRBJ2-5	TRBV5-1	CASSREIAGQETQYF	TGTGCCAGCAGTCGTGAAATAGCGGGGCAAGAGACCCAGTACTTC
.	.	TRBJ2-5	TRBV27	CASSPNTAETQYF	TGTGCCAGCAGTCCCAACACCGCAGAGACCCAGTACTTC
.	TRBD2	TRBJ2-3	TRBV27	CASSLDVGLAETDTQYF	TGTGCCAGCAGTTTAGACGTGGGACTAGCGGAAACAGATACGCAGTATTTT
.	TRBD1	TRBJ1-2	TRBV2	CASSAGQGAFYGYTF	TGTGCCAGCAGTGCCGGCCAGGGGGCCTTCTATGGCTACACCTTC
few	.	TRBJ1-1	TRBV15	CATSRDEIGDQNTEAFF	TGTGCCACCAGCAGAGATGAGATAGGGGATCAGAACACTGAAGCTTTCTTT
many	.	TRBJ2-1	TRBV7-8	CASSPGTGLYNEQFF	TGTGCCAGCAGCCCTGGGACTGGCCTCTACAATGAGCAGTTCTTC
.	.	TRBJ2-5	TRBV27	CASSPIPVRETQYF	TGTGCCAGCAGCCCAATCCCGGTTCGGGAGACCCAGTACTTC
.	TRBD2	TRBJ2-1	TRBV5-1	CASRVAGGSPNEQFF	TGCGCCAGCAGGGTAGCGGGAGGTTCGCCCAATGAGCAGTTCTTC
few	.	TRBJ2-1	TRBV29-1	CSVEGTVDYPTNGQFF	TGCAGCGTTGAAGGTACTGTGGACTACCCTACTAATGGGCAGTTCTTC
few	TRBD2	TRBJ2-2	TRBV28	CASSSIAGDAGELFF	TGTGCCAGCAGTTCCATAGCGGGAGATGCCGGGGAGCTGTTTTTT
few	.	TRBJ2-1	TRBV2	CASSSRAQTQFF	TGTGCCAGCAGTTCCCGGGCTCAGACACAGTTCTTC
.	.	TRBJ2-5	TRBV7-3	CASSFLGRGEETQYF	TGTGCCAGCAGCTTCCTAGGACGGGGAGAGGAGACCCAGTACTTC
.	.	TRBJ2-6	TRBV2	CAVQASSGANVLTF	TGTGCGGTGCAGGCGAGTTCCGGGGCCAACGTCCTGACTTTC
.	TRBD2	TRBJ2-5	TRBV4-2	CASSRGLAGQETQYF	TGTGCCAGCAGCCGGGGACTAGCGGGGCAAGAGACCCAGTACTTC
.	.	TRBJ1-6	TRBV12-5	CASGLVTSPSSSYNSPLHF	TGTGCTAGTGGTTTGGTTACCTCCCCTTCGAGCTCCTATAATTCACCCCTCCACTTT
.	TRBD2	TRBJ2-7	TRBV20-1	CSARGSKREGKTYEQYF	TGCAGTGCTAGAGGCAGTAAGCGGGAGGGGAAAACCTACGAGCAGTACTTC
.	.	TRBJ1-1	TRBV6-5	CASSYKTGNTEAFF	TGTGCCAGCAGTTACAAGACAGGGAACACTGAAGCTTTCTTT
few	TRBD2	TRBJ2-1	TRBV5-6	CASGVNPGLRLYNEQFF	TGTGCCAGCGGCGTTAACCCGGGACTACGACTCTACAATGAGCAGTTCTTC
.	.	TRBJ2-7	TRBV5-1	CASSLFTQGAYEQYF	TGCGCCAGCAGCTTGTTCACACAGGGTGCCTACGAGCAGTACTTC
many	.	TRBJ2-1	TRBV7-3	CASSSEGSSYNEQFF	TGTGCCAGCAGCTCTGAGGGGAGCTCCTACAATGAGCAGTTCTTC
.	.	TRBJ1-5	TRBV16	CASSEQAPRQPQHF	TGTGCCAGCAGCGAACAGGCCCCCCGGCAGCCCCAGCATTTT
.	TRBD1	TRBJ2-5	TRBV12-3/TRBV12-4	CANSNPGQIEETQYF	TGTGCCAACAGCAATCCGGGACAGATAGAAGAGACCCAGTACTTC
.	.	TRBJ2-2	TRBV2	CASSWRGHTGELFF	TGTGCCAGCTCCTGGAGGGGCCACACCGGGGAGCTGTTTTTT
few	.	TRBJ1-5	TRBV28	CVSSFRGFGQPQHF	TGTGTCAGCAGTTTCCGGGGGTTTGGCCAGCCCCAGCATTTT
.	.	TRBJ1-1	TRBV29-1	CSGRGGQVNTEAFF	TGCAGCGGCAGGGGAGGGCAGGTAAACACTGAAGCTTTCTTT
.	.	TRBJ2-5	TRBV7-2	CASSLAPGEQETQYF	TGTGCCAGCAGCTTAGCGCCCGGGGAGCAAGAGACCCAGTACTTC
.	.	TRBJ1-3	TRBV6-6	CASSYSAGPGNTIYF	TGTGCCAGCAGTTACTCGGCTGGACCTGGAAACACCATATATTTT
.	.	TRBJ2-1	TRBV27	CASSFASYNEQFF	TGTGCCAGCAGTTTTGCTAGCTACAATGAGCAGTTCTTC
.	TRBD1	TRBJ1-1	TRBV27	CASSLYRGGTEAFF	TGTGCCAGCAGTTTATACAGGGGAGGCACTGAAGCTTTCTTT
few	.	TRBJ2-2	TRBV11-2	CASRTPIGGLNTGELFF	TGTGCCAGCAGGACCCCAATCGGGGGGCTGAACACCGGGGAGCTGTTTTTT
.	.	TRBJ1-6	TRBV7-9	CASSLGGYNSPLHF	TGTGCCAGCAGCTTGGGGGGTTATAATTCACCCCTCCACTTT
few	.	TRBJ2-4	TRBV19	CASSIDLGGTTYF	TGTGCCAGTAGTATAGATTTGGGTGGGACGACCTACTTC
.	.	TRBJ2-7	TRBV9	CASSVSHLSYEQYF	TGTGCCAGCAGCGTGAGCCACCTCTCCTACGAGCAGTACTTC
few	.	TRBJ1-1	TRBV29-1	CSVGTLNTEAFF	TGCAGCGTGGGGACGTTGAACACTGAAGCTTTCTTT
few	.	TRBJ1-2	TRBV4-3	CASSQDLTNTYGYTF	TGCGCCAGCAGCCAAGATTTAACGAACACCTATGGCTACACCTTC
.	.	TRBJ2-5	TRBV12-3/TRBV12-4	CASSGGAPGETQYF	TGTGCCAGCAGTGGAGGAGCTCCCGGCGAGACCCAGTACTTC
few	TRBD2	TRBJ2-2	TRBV5-5	CASRLGAGGTGELFF	TGTGCCAGCAGATTGGGTGCGGGAGGGACCGGGGAGCTGTTTTTT
once	.	TRBJ2-1	TRBV27	CASSVGVRQFF	TGTGCCAGCAGCGTTGGGGTACGGCAGTTCTTC
many	.	TRBJ2-1	TRBV7-9	CASAPGGNEQFF	TGTGCCAGCGCACCCGGGGGAAATGAGCAGTTCTTC
.	.	TRBJ2-7	TRBV5-1	CASSLGQISYEQYF	TGCGCCAGCAGCTTGGGACAGATTTCCTACGAGCAGTACTTC
few	.	TRBJ1-2	TRBV7-9	CASSQQSHYGYTF	TGTGCCAGCAGTCAACAGAGCCACTATGGCTACACCTTC
few	TRBD2	TRBJ2-1	TRBV20-1	CSAFSGEYNEQFF	TGCAGTGCTTTTAGCGGGGAATACAATGAGCAGTTCTTC
.	.	TRBJ2-7	TRBV5-1	CASSLTSPGEQYF	TGCGCCAGCAGCTTGACTAGCCCGGGCGAGCAGTACTTC
.	.	TRBJ2-3	TRBV29-1	CSVVSGPLTDTQYF	TGCAGCGTTGTTTCGGGGCCTCTCACAGATACGCAGTATTTT